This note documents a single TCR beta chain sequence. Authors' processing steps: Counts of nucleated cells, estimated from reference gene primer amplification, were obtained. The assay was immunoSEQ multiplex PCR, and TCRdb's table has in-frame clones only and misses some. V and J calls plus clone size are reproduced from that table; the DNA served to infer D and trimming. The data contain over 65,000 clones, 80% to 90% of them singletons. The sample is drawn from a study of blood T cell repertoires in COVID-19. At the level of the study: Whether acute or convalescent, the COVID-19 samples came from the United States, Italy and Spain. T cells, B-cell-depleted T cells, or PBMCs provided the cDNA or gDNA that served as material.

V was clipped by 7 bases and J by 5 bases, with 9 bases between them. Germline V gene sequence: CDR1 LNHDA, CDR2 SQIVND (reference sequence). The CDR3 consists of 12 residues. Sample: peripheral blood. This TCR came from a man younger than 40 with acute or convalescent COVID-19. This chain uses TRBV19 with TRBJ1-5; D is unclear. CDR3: CASNRYHQPQHF. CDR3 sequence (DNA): TGTGCCAGTAACCGCTATCATCAGCCCCAGCATTTT.